The TCR beta chain under discussion was sequenced for a study of T cells in Graves' hyperthyroidism and ophthalmopathy (dated by TCRdb to the late 2010s). In terms of the full investigation: A discovery cohort of about a hundred patients, 43 with Graves' ophthalmopathy and over 55 with stable Graves' hyperthyroidism, was used to find distinguishing TCR V-J signatures. Prospective prediction of ophthalmopathy was tested in an independent validation cohort consisting of under 20 hyperthyroidism patients and more than 15 patients who later progressed to ophthalmopathy. The 95 to 100 discovery patients were divided at random into training and test sets in a 7:3 ratio. In addition, the study compared T-cell repertoires in thyroid tissue and in blood from several Graves' hyperthyroidism patients. Once sampling was done, hyperthyroidism patients were given methimazole at a starting dose of 30 mg daily, whereas ophthalmopathy patients were given high-dose intravenous methylprednisolone. According to the paper, TCR Vbeta CDR3 sequencing was carried out on more than 120 peripheral blood samples, which came from over 40 ophthalmopathy, around 75 hyperthyroidism and about 17 progressor patients.

What the research found in general, with its limitations: Ophthalmopathy was separated from stable hyperthyroidism by a 13 V-J signature model, with approximately 89% sensitivity and roughly 81% specificity obtained in cross-validation and 80%/75% obtained in testing. Blood samples also contained most of the expanded thyroid clonotypes (frequency above 0.001), which suggests that blood repertoires may reflect thyroid immune responses. In validation, the model predicted progression to ophthalmopathy a median of about 5.9 months before onset, with roughly 68% sensitivity and about 75% specificity. Sample size was not statistically predetermined, and investigators were not blinded to group allocation.

The CDR3 has 14 amino acids, counting the end cysteine and phenylalanine. Just the 42-base CDR3 DNA is kept, in frame starting at base 1. CDR1 LNHDA and CDR2 SQIVND are derived from the germline V gene (reference sequence). V loses 8 bases of germline sequence and J loses 6 bases, and the interval between the two ends is 17 bases. The table lists this clonotype with a few counts. Its antigen is not yet known. Base-call qualities are not available, and no considerably larger clone is one nucleotide away. Amplification of TCR beta CDR3 regions was carried out from RNA transcripts. For the first round of RT-PCR on the TCR CDR3, the HTBI primer set was used together with the Qiagen OneStep RT-PCR kit. The libraries were constructed in a second round of multiplex PCR and then size-selected and purified. The libraries were sequenced on an Illumina HiSeq2000 using paired-end 100 bp reads. On the authors' methods: SOAPnuke was used to process the raw data, with reads discarded if the reads contained adapters or uncalled bases, had a mean Phred below 15, or lacked an exact constant-primer or identifier match. High-quality paired reads were merged with COPE v1.2.5, and unique nucleotide sequences were defined as clonotypes. MiTCR v1.1 was used to align clonotypes to the IMGT TRBV, TRBD and TRBJ reference segments. The analysis included only V-J combinations with a frequency above 0.0001, which together covered approximately 99% of the repertoires. The TCS score was defined as F50 (clonal expansion) divided by E x V (chaos), with BLOSUM62-based TCRdist calculated between CDR3 peptides within each V-J. Welch's t-statistics and random forest reduced 500 to 650 V-J features to fewer than 15, which were used in a naive Bayes classifier (R e1071). The similarity between thyroid and blood repertoires was quantified using the Morisita-Horn index. TCRdb's own reprocessing of the public reads used fastp at Q25 and MiXCR and kept productive beta chains. Entries are consolidated by CDR3 protein sequence, retaining the most common genes and DNA. TCRdb, not the authors, supplied the V and J calls. The sample table records roughly 500,000 distinct CDR3 sequences; over 45% of these occur just once. The ten largest clones represent about two fifths of the sample.

Any patient with an uncontrolled infection, another autoimmune disease, pregnancy or lactation was excluded. Diagnoses were established on the basis of clinical symptoms, serum thyroxine and TRAb, thyroid ultrasound, and orbital computed tomography. Total RNA was extracted with Trizol reagent, and quality was checked on an Agilent 2100 Bioanalyzer. The receptor's source is an adult woman with Graves' disease, either hyperthyroidism or ophthalmopathy (not recorded which). Sequencing was performed on peripheral blood or thyroid tissue (not recorded which). The V gene is TRBV19 and the J gene is TRBJ1-5, with a tentative D gene TRBD1 over 5 matching bases. CDR3 protein: CASSPRPQGQPQHF. The sequenced DNA: TGTGCCAGTTCCCCAAGACCGCAGGGTCAGCCCCAGCATTTT.